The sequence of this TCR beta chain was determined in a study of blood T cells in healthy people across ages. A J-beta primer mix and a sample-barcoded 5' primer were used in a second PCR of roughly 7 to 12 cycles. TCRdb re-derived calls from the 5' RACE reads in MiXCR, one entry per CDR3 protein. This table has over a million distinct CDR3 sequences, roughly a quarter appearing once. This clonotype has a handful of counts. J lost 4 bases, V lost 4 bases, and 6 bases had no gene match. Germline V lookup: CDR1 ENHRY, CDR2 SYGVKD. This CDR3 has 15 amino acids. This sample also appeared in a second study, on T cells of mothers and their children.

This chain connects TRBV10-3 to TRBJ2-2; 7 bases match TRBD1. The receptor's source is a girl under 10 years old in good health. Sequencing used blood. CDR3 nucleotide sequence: TGTGCCATCAGTGGTGGACAGGCGGGCACCGGGGAGCTGTTTTTT. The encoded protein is CAISGGQAGTGELFF.